These 27 T cell receptor beta chains came from one sample sequenced in a study of cytotoxic CD8 clonotypes in ibrutinib-treated CLL. Measured with immunoSEQ multiplex PCR; TCRdb has only the in-frame clones, and not every one. Of fewer than 90,000 clones in the sample, 70% to 90% were seen once. The input for sequencing was PBMCs, taken before ibrutinib treatment. These receptors all come from a human donor with chronic lymphocytic leukemia.

This clone was detected a few times. The chain employs TRBV5-5 and TRBJ2-7, with D possibly being TRBD1 or TRBD2 (5 bases each). Germline-derived CDR1 and CDR2 are SGHKS and YYEKEE (reference sequence). The CDR3 consists of 14 residues. V dropped 5 bases and J dropped 5 bases, with 17 bases sitting between them. Here the CDR3 reads CASRVGVSGHEQYF. CDR3 in DNA: TGTGCCAGCAGGGTGGGGGTGTCTGGCCACGAGCAGTACTTC.

The rearrangement links TRBV11-2 to TRBJ2-1, with D possibly TRBD2 on 6 matching bases. V lost 7 bases, J lost 10 bases, and 20 bases lay in between. The CDR3 totals 14 residues. Germline V gives CDR1 SGHAT, CDR2 FQNNGV. CDR3 sequence (DNA): TGTGCCAGCATCCCCCGCGGGTCGCGGGGAGAGCAGTTCTTC. This translates into CASIPRGSRGEQFF.

The V call is TRBV19, the J call TRBJ2-7; D tentatively reads TRBD1 or TRBD2 (5 bases each). The CDR3 runs to 15 residues. Trimming left V 7 bases short and J 5 bases short, with 21 bases between. CDR1 and CDR2 from the germline V gene are LNHDA and SQIVND (reference sequence). Here the CDR3 DNA reads TGTGCCAGTAAGATGGAAGGGACGGGCGGCAACGAGCAGTACTTC. Its protein is CASKMEGTGGNEQYF.

This sequence joins TRBV30 and TRBJ1-1; tentatively, D is TRBD1 (6 bases). Trimming removed 3 bases from V and 5 bases from J, with 13 bases in between. Germline-derived CDR1 and CDR2 are GTSNPN and SVGIG (reference sequence). This CDR3 contains 13 residues. The CDR3 nucleotides are TGTGCCTGGAGAGCACAGGGCACGACTGAAGCTTTCTTT. This gives the protein CAWRAQGTTEAFF.

The genes are TRBV6-1 and TRBJ2-7; possible D gene TRBD1, 5 bases. Germline-derived CDR1 and CDR2 are MNHNS and SASEGT. The CDR3 consists of 14 residues. Trimming shortened V by 7 bases and J by 4 bases, and 17 bases separated the two germline ends. CDR3 protein: CASTNGRDYYEQYF. The CDR3 DNA follows: TGTGCCAGCACTAATGGCAGGGATTATTACGAGCAGTACTTC.

The sample holds a few counts of this clone. The chain recombines TRBV5-1 with TRBJ2-3, with D hard to call. This CDR3 spans 14 amino acids. Trimming pared 1 base from V and 3 bases from J, leaving 9 bases between. Germline CDR1 is SGHRS and CDR2 is YFSETQ. DNA for the CDR3: TGCGCCAGCAGCTTGTATCTAATTACAGATACGCAGTATTTT. It is translated as CASSLYLITDTQYF. The variable domain in full, completed from reference TRBV5-1 and TRBJ2-3, reads KAGVTQTPRYLIKTRGQQVTLSCSPISGHRSVSWYQQTPGQGLQFLFEYFSETQRNKGNFPGRFSGRQFSNSRSEMNVSTLELGDSALYLCASSLYLITDTQYFGPGTRLTVL.

This chain joins TRBV7-9 and TRBJ2-7; TRBD2 aligns across 8 bases. J lost 3 bases, V lost 5 bases, and 6 bases had no gene match. Germline-derived CDR1 and CDR2 are SEHNR and FQNEAQ (reference sequence). The CDR3 totals 14 residues. The CDR3: CASSRTSRYYEQYF. DNA for the CDR3: TGTGCCAGCAGCCGGACTAGCCGATACTACGAGCAGTACTTC.

The CDR3: CASSLVAGEGTQYF. As DNA, the CDR3 is TGTGCCAGCAGCTTGGTGGCGGGAGAGGGTACGCAGTATTTT. This chain joins TRBV5-4 and TRBJ2-3; 7 positions agree with TRBD2. The V and J ends lost 0 bases and 8 bases, in that order; junction bases with no gene match: 6. This CDR3 spans 14 amino acids. Germline V CDR1 and CDR2: SGHNT, YYREEE (reference sequence).

The V call is TRBV19, the J call TRBJ2-7; 11 nucleotides align to TRBD2. The V segment lost 1 base and the J segment 3 bases; nucleotides outside the gene matches: 5. Per germline, CDR1 LNHDA and CDR2 SQIVND (reference sequence). The CDR3 contains 16 residues. CDR3 DNA: TGTGCCAGTAGTATAGGGTCTAGCGGGAGGTTCTACGAGCAGTACTTC. As protein: CASSIGSSGRFYEQYF. Filled out from reference TRBV19 and TRBJ2-7, the complete variable domain reads DGGITQSPKYLFRKEGQNVTLSCEQNLNHDAMYWYRQDPGQGLRLIYYSQIVNDFQKGDIAEGYSVSREKKESFPLTVTSAQKNPTAFYLCASSIGSSGRFYEQYFGPGTRLTVT.

The rearrangement uses TRBV5-5 and TRBJ1-3; possibly TRBD1 for D (5 bases). Germline CDR1 and CDR2: SGHKS and YYEKEE (reference sequence). This CDR3 spans 15 amino acids. V shed 0 bases and J shed 5 bases, with 12 bases lying between them. CDR3 bases: TGTGCCAGCAGCTTGGAGACAGAAGCCAGAAACACCATATATTTT. It is translated as CASSLETEARNTIYF.

The count of this clone is one. This sequence joins TRBV5-1 and TRBJ1-5; 9 bases line up with TRBD1. Germline V gives CDR1 SGHRS, CDR2 YFSETQ. The CDR3 extends over 16 amino acids. With V trimmed by 4 bases and J by 7 bases, 12 bases remained unmatched. Here the CDR3 reads CASSPDGTGFGQPQHF. CDR3 sequence (DNA): TGCGCCAGCAGCCCGGACGGGACAGGGTTTGGGCAGCCCCAGCATTTT.

V usage is TRBV6-4 and J usage is TRBJ2-2; D perhaps matches TRBD2 (6 bases). V lost 3 bases and J lost 4, with 12 bases in between. The CDR3 is 15 residues long. Germline V gives CDR1 MRHNA, CDR2 SNTAGT. The CDR3 sequence: CASSEASELTGELFF. Written as DNA, the CDR3 is TGTGCCAGCAGTGAGGCTAGCGAACTCACCGGGGAGCTGTTTTTT.

The rearrangement links TRBV11-1 to TRBJ2-1; no clear D gene. Germline CDR1 SGHAT, CDR2 FQDESV (reference sequence). V was clipped by 1 base and J by 4 bases, with 20 bases between them. The CDR3 covers 18 residues. The CDR3 loop is CASSLGEVVESLYNEQFF. The CDR3 nucleotides read TGTGCCAGCAGCTTAGGTGAAGTAGTCGAGTCATTATACAATGAGCAGTTCTTC.

The V call is TRBV7-2, the J call TRBJ1-1; D uncertain. The CDR3 loop spans 14 amino acids. CDR1 is SGHTA, CDR2 FQGNSA, per germline. The ends were cut back, 5 bases at V and 6 bases at J, with 16 bases in the middle. The CDR3 nucleotides are TGTGCCAGCAGCCCCCGAGTTGCGGGTTCTGAAGCTTTCTTT. Residues: CASSPRVAGSEAFF.

The V call is TRBV7-9, the J call TRBJ1-2; D ambiguous. The V gene's germline CDR1 is SEHNR and CDR2 FQNEAQ (reference sequence). The germline V and J ends were trimmed by 1 base and 3 bases, with 6 bases remaining between them. This CDR3 has 13 amino acids. Written as DNA, the CDR3 is TGTGCCAGCAGCTTAGGGCAGCACTATGGCTACACCTTC. This encodes CASSLGQHYGYTF. The whole variable domain, filled in from reference TRBV7-9 and TRBJ1-2, reads DTGVSQNPRHKITKRGQNVTFRCDPISEHNRLYWYRQTLGQGPEFLTYFQNEAQLEKSRLLSDRFSAERPKGSFSTLEIQRTEQGDSAMYLCASSLGQHYGYTFGSGTRLTVV.

This clone occurred once. The V and J genes are TRBV6-1 and TRBJ2-3; D may be TRBD2 (5 bases). V was clipped by 8 bases and J by 1 base, with 13 bases between them. This CDR3 has 14 residues. Germline CDR1 reads MNHNS; CDR2 reads SASEGT. The CDR3 is CASDEGLGTDTQYF. CDR3 in DNA: TGTGCCAGCGATGAGGGTCTAGGCACAGATACGCAGTATTTT.

The CDR3 loop reads CASKGLAGGEYNEQFF. The CDR3 DNA reads TGTGCCAGTAAGGGACTAGCGGGAGGGGAGTACAATGAGCAGTTCTTC. J is TRBJ2-1 and V is TRBV19, with TRBD2 matching 16 bases. CDR1 and CDR2 from the germline V gene are LNHDA and SQIVND (reference sequence). The CDR3 has 16 residues. V lost 7 bases, J lost 4 bases, and 4 bases stayed unmatched.

The chain carries TRBV5-3 and TRBJ2-2; D may be TRBD2 (5 bases). TRBV5-3 is identified as an open reading frame with a role that is uncertain. V lost 2 bases and J 1 base, leaving 12 bases between the germline ends. The CDR3 runs to 16 residues. CDR3 in DNA: TGTGCCAGAAGCTTTACGAGGGCGGGGAACACCGGGGAGCTGTTTTTT. This sequence encodes CARSFTRAGNTGELFF.

The chain carries TRBV7-2 and TRBJ2-1; 7 bases agree with TRBD1. CDR1 is SGHTA and CDR2 is FQGNSA in the germline V gene. This CDR3 spans 16 amino acids. V shed 0 bases and J 4 bases; nucleotides not matched to a gene: 6. This chain's CDR3 is CASSLALGGPYNEQFF. The CDR3 region has the DNA TGTGCCAGCAGCTTAGCGCTAGGGGGCCCTTACAATGAGCAGTTCTTC. Looking up the rest from reference TRBV7-2 and TRBJ2-1 gives the full variable domain: GAGVSQSPSNKVTEKGKDVELRCDPISGHTALYWYRQSLGQGLEFLIYFQGNSAPDKSGLPSDRFSAERTGGSVSTLTIQRTQQEDSAVYLCASSLALGGPYNEQFFGPGTRLTVL.

This clone was counted once. V is TRBV21-1 and J is TRBJ1-5. TRBV21-1 represents a pseudogene. The CDR3 has 17 amino acids. The CDR3 sequence: CASSNPAHPRAIQPQHF. In nucleotides, the CDR3 is TGTGCCAGCAGCAACCCCGCCCATCCGAGGGCCATTCAGCCCCAGCATTTT.

The rearrangement joins TRBV4-3 to TRBJ1-3, with D unclear. The V end was cut by 0 bases, the J end by 0 bases, with 12 bases between. The germline V gene encodes CDR1 LGHNA and CDR2 YSLEER. The CDR3 loop spans 17 amino acids. The CDR3 DNA sequence: TGCGCCAGCAGCCAAGATAATGACCGAAACTCTGGAAACACCATATATTTT. It is translated as CASSQDNDRNSGNTIYF.

The chain joins TRBV28 to TRBJ1-3; TRBD1 might be the D (5 bases). Germline V gene sequence: CDR1 MDHEN, CDR2 SYDVKM. This CDR3 is 13 amino acids long. V shed 5 bases and J shed 11 bases, with 16 bases lying between them. The CDR3 region has the DNA TGTGCCAGCAGTGAGGGGCCCCTTGACGCCATATATTTT. Amino acid sequence: CASSEGPLDAIYF. The full variable domain, its missing parts supplied by reference TRBV28 and TRBJ1-3, is DVKVTQSSRYLVKRTGEKVFLECVQDMDHENMFWYRQDPGLGLRLIYFSYDVKMKEKGDIPEGYSVSREKKERFSLILESASTNQTSMYLCASSEGPLDAIYFGEGSWLTVV.

The gene calls are TRBV5-1 and TRBJ2-5; the D is unclear. The CDR3 covers 16 residues. V shed 4 bases and J shed 2 bases, with 18 bases lying between them. The V gene's germline CDR1 is SGHRS and CDR2 YFSETQ. In nucleotides, the CDR3 is TGCGCCAGCAGCCACGGATTGAGAGGCGGTCAAGAGACCCAGTACTTC. Residues: CASSHGLRGGQETQYF.

A single count supports this clone. This chain links TRBV7-6 with TRBJ1-2; the D is unclear. The germline V gene encodes CDR1 SGHVS and CDR2 FNYEAQ. The CDR3 totals 13 residues. V dropped 2 bases and J dropped 0 bases, with 4 bases sitting between them. Written as DNA, the CDR3 is TGTGCCAGCAGCTTAACACCTAACTATGGCTACACCTTC. It encodes CASSLTPNYGYTF.

The chain employs TRBV19 and TRBJ1-5; D gene unclear. Germline CDR1 LNHDA, CDR2 SQIVND (reference sequence). The CDR3 runs to 15 residues. Trimming shortened V by 3 bases and J by 1 base, and 10 bases separated the two germline ends. CDR3 nucleotides: TGTGCCAGTAGTATCATCCTGGACAGCAATCAGCCCCAGCATTTT. This sequence encodes CASSIILDSNQPQHF.

The V and J genes are TRBV11-3 and TRBJ2-1; D ambiguous. The V gene lost 5 bases and the J gene lost 11 bases, with 19 bases spanning the gap. This CDR3 is 14 amino acids long. Germline CDR1 is SGHNT and CDR2 is YENEEA. This chain's CDR3 is CASSPSRSALQQFF. In nucleotides, the CDR3 is TGTGCCAGCAGCCCCAGTCGCTCGGCGCTTCAGCAGTTCTTC.

There are a few counts of this clone. The sample carries other DNA sequences with the same CDR3. This chain joins TRBV6-5 and TRBJ2-7; TRBD1 matches 8 bases. The CDR3 consists of 12 residues. Germline trimming cut 6 bases from V and 4 bases from J; bases unmatched to any gene: 2. Germline V gives CDR1 MNHEY, CDR2 SVGAGI. CDR3 sequence: CASRDRDYEQYF. The CDR3 DNA reads TGTGCCAGCAGGGACAGGGATTACGAGCAGTACTTC.